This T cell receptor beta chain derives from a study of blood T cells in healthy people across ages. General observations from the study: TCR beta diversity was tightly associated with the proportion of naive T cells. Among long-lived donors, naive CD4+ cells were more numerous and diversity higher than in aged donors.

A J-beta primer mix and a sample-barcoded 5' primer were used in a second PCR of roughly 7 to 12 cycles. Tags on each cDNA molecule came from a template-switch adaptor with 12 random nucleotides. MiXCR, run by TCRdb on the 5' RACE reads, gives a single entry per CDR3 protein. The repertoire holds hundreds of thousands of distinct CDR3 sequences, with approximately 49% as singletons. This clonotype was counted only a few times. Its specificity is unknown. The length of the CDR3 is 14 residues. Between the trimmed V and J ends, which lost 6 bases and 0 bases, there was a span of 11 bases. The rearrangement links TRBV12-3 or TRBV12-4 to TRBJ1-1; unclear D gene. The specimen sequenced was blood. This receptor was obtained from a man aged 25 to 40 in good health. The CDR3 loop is CASSRPILNTEAFF. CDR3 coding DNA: TGTGCCAGCAGCAGGCCGATTTTGAACACTGAAGCTTTCTTT.